The next 23 T cell receptor beta chains were all read from a single sample in a study of PD-1 blockade in classical Hodgkin lymphoma. Some clones are missing from TCRdb's copy, which holds only in-frame ones; the method was immunoSEQ multiplex PCR. The sample holds over 85,000 clones, 75% to 95% seen once. Time point noted: cycle 4 day 1 (C4D1), after 5 to 7 weeks of nivolumab. Autologous stem cell transplantation was followed by relapse in every patient, and brentuximab vedotin exposure varied. This material consisted of peripheral blood mononuclear cells (PBMCs), taken before the fourth cycle of nivolumab. These receptors all come from a human donor with classical Hodgkin lymphoma.

The chain recombines TRBV19 with TRBJ1-1; TRBD1 matches at 7 bases. The germline V gene has CDR1 LNHDA and CDR2 SQIVND (reference sequence). The V segment lost 4 bases and the J segment 8 bases; nucleotides outside the gene matches: 13. The CDR3 contains 15 residues. Here the CDR3 reads CASSRNRQGGTEAFF. For the CDR3, the DNA is TGTGCCAGTAGTAGAAATAGACAGGGTGGGACGGAAGCTTTCTTT.

In DNA form, the CDR3 reads TGTGCCAGCAGCCAAGTCTTCCCTAGCGGGGTACGCACAGATACGCAGTATTTT. It is translated as CASSQVFPSGVRTDTQYF. The chain employs TRBV4-2 and TRBJ2-3; 9 bases line up with TRBD2. The CDR3 length is 18 residues. Per germline, CDR1 LGHNA and CDR2 YNFKEQ. V trimming: 1 base; J trimming: 1 base; junction bases outside the gene matches: 9.

V is TRBV27 and J is TRBJ2-4; either TRBD1 or TRBD2 may supply D (5 bases each). In germline, CDR1 is MNHEY, CDR2 SMNVEV (reference sequence). The CDR3 is made up of 15 amino acids. V gave up 2 bases and J gave up 2 bases, with 10 bases separating them. This CDR3 is CASSLGWGTKNIQYF. CDR3 coding DNA: TGTGCCAGCAGTTTAGGGTGGGGGACCAAAAACATTCAGTACTTC.

J is TRBJ1-2 and V is TRBV10-2; unclear D gene. From germline, CDR1 is WSHSY and CDR2 SAAADI. The CDR3 extends over 13 amino acids. Trimming removed 2 bases at V and 3 bases at J, with 7 bases between. This chain's CDR3 is CASSEGGYYGYTF. The CDR3 nucleotides read TGCGCCAGCAGTGAGGGCGGATACTATGGCTACACCTTC.

V is TRBV6-4 and J is TRBJ2-3; 8 bases match TRBD2. Germline trimming cut 4 bases from V and 3 bases from J; bases unmatched to any gene: 3. The CDR3 has 14 residues. In germline, CDR1 is MRHNA, CDR2 SNTAGT. This chain's CDR3 is CASSAGGPTDTQYF. CDR3 DNA sequence: TGTGCCAGCAGTGCGGGGGGGCCGACAGATACGCAGTATTTT.

The chain joins TRBV7-8 to TRBJ1-5, with 7 bases fitting TRBD1. The CDR3 has 15 residues. Germline assignment: CDR1 SGHVS and CDR2 FQNEAQ. J was trimmed by 7 bases and V by 2 bases; bases with no gene match: 8. In nucleotides, the CDR3 is TGTGCCAGCAGCTTACACAGGGGCCCGAGCCAGCCCCAGCATTTT. As protein: CASSLHRGPSQPQHF.

V gene TRBV4-3 combines with J gene TRBJ2-5; 8 nucleotides agree with TRBD1. Matching the DNA end better, TRBJ2-7 makes the J call doubtful. CDR1 is LGHNA, CDR2 YSLEER, per germline. The CDR3 has 15 amino acids. The CDR3 here is CASSQVPRGPHEQYF. CDR3 in DNA: TGCGCCAGCAGCCAAGTGCCCAGGGGGCCTCACGAGCAGTACTTC.

J is TRBJ1-2 and V is TRBV9; D is ambiguous. This CDR3 is 15 amino acids long. Per germline, CDR1 SGDLS and CDR2 YYNGEE. V was pared by 0 bases and J by 5 bases, with 14 bases between. CDR3 in DNA: TGTGCCAGCAGCGTAGCTCTAACGGGAGATTATGGCTACACCTTC. Translation: CASSVALTGDYGYTF.

The chain has TRBV5-4 and TRBJ1-5; 11 bases fit TRBD1. The CDR3 is made up of 15 amino acids. With V trimmed by 5 bases and J by 5 bases, 6 bases remained unmatched. Germline CDR1 reads SGHNT; CDR2 reads YYREEE (reference sequence). The CDR3 is CASSLDRGQDQPQHF. CDR3 DNA: TGTGCCAGCAGTCTGGACAGGGGGCAAGATCAGCCCCAGCATTTT.

With regard to this clone: Other DNA sequences from this sample encode an identical CDR3 as well. The rearrangement uses TRBV19 and TRBJ2-1; 8 bases line up with TRBD2. The V and J ends lost 5 bases and 0 bases, in that order; junction bases with no gene match: 3. This CDR3 contains 15 residues. Germline CDR1 is LNHDA and CDR2 is SQIVND (reference sequence). CDR3 nucleotides: TGTGCCAGTAGTCGTCTAGCGGGCTCCTACAATGAGCAGTTCTTC. This translates into CASSRLAGSYNEQFF.

CDR3 loop: CASSQERDRATEAFF. CDR3 sequence (DNA): TGCGCCAGCAGCCAAGAACGGGACAGGGCTACTGAAGCTTTCTTT. This chain uses TRBV4-3 with TRBJ1-1, with TRBD1 identical over 9 bases. With V trimmed by 0 bases and J by 5 bases, 4 bases remained unmatched. In germline, CDR1 is LGHNA, CDR2 YSLEER. The CDR3 has 15 amino acids.

This clone came up once. V usage is TRBV6-5 and J usage is TRBJ2-7; D possibly uses TRBD1 or TRBD2 (5 bases each). V was clipped by 5 bases and J by 6 bases, with 17 bases between them. Germline CDR1 is MNHEY and CDR2 is SVGAGI. There are 14 residues in the CDR3. The CDR3 reads CASSTNLGASEQYF. CDR3 DNA: TGTGCCAGCAGTACCAACCTCGGGGCGAGCGAGCAGTACTTC.

V usage is TRBV7-3 and J usage is TRBJ2-2; 7 bases fit TRBD1. CDR1 and CDR2 from the germline V gene are SGHTA and FQGTGA. The CDR3 has 14 amino acids. V was clipped by 5 bases and J by 8 bases; unmatched bases: 8. This chain's CDR3 is CASSTRQGRGELFF. The CDR3, as DNA: TGTGCCAGCAGCACCCGACAGGGAAGGGGGGAGCTGTTTTTT. Full variable domain (rest looked up from reference TRBV7-3 and TRBJ2-2): GAGVSQTPSNKVTEKGKYVELRCDPISGHTALYWYRQSLGQGPEFLIYFQGTGAADDSGLPNDRFFAVRPEGSVSTLKIQRTERGDSAVYLCASSTRQGRGELFFGEGSRLTVL.

This chain joins TRBV6-5 and TRBJ2-2; D is ambiguous. Between the trimmed V and J ends, which lost 2 bases and 7 bases, there was a span of 2 bases. The CDR3 is made up of 11 amino acids. CDR1 and CDR2 (germline): MNHEY, SVGAGI. In DNA form, the CDR3 reads TGTGCCAGCAGTTACGTCGGGGAGCTGTTTTTT. Its translation: CASSYVGELFF.

V gene TRBV11-2 combines with J gene TRBJ2-7; TRBD1 aligns across 7 bases. With 7 bases clipped from V and 3 bases from J, the junction kept 6 bases outside the gene matches. The CDR3 sequence is 13 residues long. The germline CDR1 and CDR2 sequences are SGHAT and FQNNGV. The CDR3 DNA reads TGTGCCAGCACCCTCGGACAGGTCTACGAGCAGTACTTC. This gives the protein CASTLGQVYEQYF.

The genes are TRBV27 and TRBJ1-5; 7 bases agree with TRBD1. The CDR3 is 14 amino acids. The trim removed 5 bases at V and 2 bases at J, leaving 3 bases unmatched. CDR1 MNHEY and CDR2 SMNVEV come from the germline V gene (reference sequence). The CDR3 sequence is CASSGTAGNQPQHF. The CDR3 DNA follows: TGTGCCAGCAGTGGGACAGCTGGCAATCAGCCCCAGCATTTT.

V gene TRBV6-1 combines with J gene TRBJ2-5; 11 bases are shared with TRBD2. The J call may be faulty, since TRBJ2-7 better matches the DNA end. This CDR3 contains 15 residues. Per the germline V gene, CDR1 is MNHNS and CDR2 is SASEGT. Written as DNA, the CDR3 is TGTGCCAGCAGTTTTGGGACTAGCGGAGCCTACGAGCAGTACTTC. This gives the protein CASSFGTSGAYEQYF.

The rearrangement uses TRBV6-1 and TRBJ1-1; D is perhaps TRBD1 (5 bases). Trimming removed 1 base from V and 11 bases from J, with 17 bases in between. CDR3 length equals 14 residues. Germline CDR1 reads MNHNS; CDR2 reads SASEGT. Here the CDR3 DNA reads TGTGCCAGCAGTGAAGTAAGACAGTCGGAGAGGGCTTTCTTT. This translates into CASSEVRQSERAFF.

This chain joins TRBV7-8 and TRBJ1-4; D call uncertain. V lost 0 bases, J lost 2 bases, and 7 bases lay in between. This CDR3 spans 15 amino acids. Germline CDR1 is SGHVS and CDR2 is FQNEAQ. CDR3 residues: CASSLAERTNEKLFF. CDR3 coding DNA: TGTGCCAGCAGCTTAGCGGAGCGGACTAATGAAAAACTGTTTTTT.

The chain recombines TRBV14 with TRBJ2-7, with 12 bases aligning to TRBD1. CDR1 is SGHDN and CDR2 is FVKESK in the germline V gene. V dropped 1 base and J dropped 4; count of bases not matched to a gene: 5. The CDR3 sequence is 16 residues long. The CDR3 spells CASSQGWDRGRYEQYF. The CDR3, as DNA: TGTGCCAGCAGCCAAGGTTGGGACAGGGGGCGTTACGAGCAGTACTTC.

This chain links TRBV4-2 with TRBJ2-5; D is possibly TRBD1 or TRBD2 (5 bases each). The germline CDR1 and CDR2 sequences are LGHNA and YNFKEQ. This CDR3 comprises 14 residues. The ends were cut back, 2 bases at V and 5 bases at J, with 12 bases in the middle. The chain's CDR3 is CASSQRDLRETQYF. Written as DNA, the CDR3 is TGTGCCAGCAGCCAACGGGACCTAAGGGAGACCCAGTACTTC.

This clone has just one count. This chain uses TRBV30 with TRBJ1-2; D is unresolved. Germline V gene sequence: CDR1 GTSNPN, CDR2 SVGIG (reference sequence). This CDR3 has 12 amino acids. V lost 8 bases, J lost 0 bases, and 10 bases lay in between. This chain's CDR3 is CAGDQTNYGYTF. In DNA, the CDR3 is TGTGCCGGGGATCAAACTAACTATGGCTACACCTTC.

This rearrangement joins TRBV28 to TRBJ1-1; tentative D call: TRBD1 (5 bases). The CDR3 spans 14 residues. Germline V CDR1 and CDR2: MDHEN, SYDVKM. Trimming left V 7 bases short and J 4 bases short, with 16 bases between. The CDR3 protein is CASKTPDSGTEAFF. The CDR3 nucleotides read TGTGCCAGCAAAACACCCGACAGTGGCACTGAAGCTTTCTTT.